The sequence of this T cell receptor (beta chain) was determined in a study of cytomegalovirus exposure and HLA in healthy donors. Study-wide results and caveats: A list of about 160 TCR beta chains associated with cytomegalovirus was given.

As to this clone: Its specificity is unknown.

V was cut by 0 bases and J by 0 bases, with 7 bases left in between. This CDR3 is 15 amino acids long. The germline gives CDR1 SGHDT, CDR2 YYEEEE. The PCR used 60 Vbeta and 13 Jbeta primers. Assay: immunoSEQ multiplex PCR; the TCRdb copy retains only in-frame clones and omits some. The table has 110,000 to 150,000 clones, 80% seen once; the top ten hold 2% to 2.5%. The specimen sequenced was PBMCs. The source of this sequence is a young man in good health and CMV-seronegative. The chain combines TRBV5-6 with TRBJ1-5; no clear D. CDR3 sequence reads: CASSLGVYSNQPQHF. The CDR3 DNA sequence: TGTGCCAGCAGCTTGGGAGTTTATAGCAATCAGCCCCAGCATTTT.